This TCR beta chain emerged from a study of blood T cells in healthy people across ages. Study conclusions and caveats: Fewer expanded clones and more diversity marked long-lived versus aged donors.

Comments on this clonotype: Its specificity is not known.

A second about 7 to 11 cycle PCR used barcoded and J-beta primers. TCRdb reprocessed the 5' RACE reads with MiXCR, giving one entry per CDR3 protein. This table has about 780,000 distinct CDR3 sequences, about 46% appearing once. J was trimmed by 0 bases and V by 4 bases; bases with no gene match: 8. The CDR3 covers 16 residues. The V gene's germline CDR1 is SGHRS and CDR2 YFSETQ. The chain recombines TRBV5-1 with TRBJ2-3, with 7 bases that match TRBD2. Sequences were obtained from blood. The TCR sequence derives from a man older than 75 in good health. The CDR3 region is CASSMRRAGSTDTQYF. The CDR3 nucleotides are TGCGCCAGCAGCATGAGACGAGCGGGGAGCACAGATACGCAGTATTTT. The full variable domain, in which reference TRBV5-1 and TRBJ2-3 provide the parts outside the CDR3, is KAGVTQTPRYLIKTRGQQVTLSCSPISGHRSVSWYQQTPGQGLQFLFEYFSETQRNKGNFPGRFSGRQFSNSRSEMNVSTLELGDSALYLCASSMRRAGSTDTQYFGPGTRLTVL.